This TCR beta chain was identified in a study of regulatory T cells in long-lasting Graves disease. This clonotype showed up just a few times. Combining iRepertoire HTBI primers with Arm-PCR of CDR3 regions, the authors built TCR beta libraries. TCRdb fed the multiplex PCR reads into MiXCR, producing one record per CDR3 protein. The sample holds roughly 400,000 distinct CDR3 sequences, 15% to 20% seen once. Time point given: newly diagnosed GD, antithyroid drugs for less than 3 months. PBMC-extracted RNA yielded the TCR library. These data are also associated with another study on T cells in Graves' hyperthyroidism and ophthalmopathy. From that report: Diagnosis of hyperthyroidism was new in patients aged 18 to 65, and its duration was under 2 months.

The sample consisted of peripheral blood mononuclear cells (PBMCs), taken at new diagnosis, from a patient treated with antithyroid drugs. The sequence was obtained from a woman between 18 and 30 years old with Graves disease.

The CDR3 here is CSGQTSLHYEQYF. In DNA, the CDR3 is TGCAGTGGACAGACTAGCCTCCACTACGAGCAGTACTTC. V gene TRBV20-1 combines with J gene TRBJ2-7; 7 nucleotides align to TRBD2. The CDR3 covers 13 residues. V was clipped by 7 bases and J by 3 bases; unmatched bases: 9. Germline V gene lookup returns CDR1 DFQATT and CDR2 SNEGSKA (reference sequence).